This T cell receptor beta chain is drawn from a study of T-cell reconstitution after alpha-beta-depleted transplantation in children. The V and J ends lost 3 bases and 4 bases respectively, with 13 bases between them. This CDR3 is 14 amino acids long. Germline V lookup: CDR1 MDHEN, CDR2 SYDVKM. The study's findings and limits: Reported findings indicate that, about two months after transplant, alpha-beta T cells came from several hundred expanded clones, which were derived from non-depleted graft cells. One year post-transplant, T-cell counts and diversity were largely derived from T cells produced anew.

This clonotype occurred many times. Its antigen is unknown. Using unique molecular identifiers, the investigators prepared the TCRbeta library. TCRdb analysed the PCR reads with MiXCR anew, one entry per CDR3 protein. Here the sample spans approximately 250,000 distinct CDR3 sequences, roughly 25% being singletons. The input for sequencing was PBMCs, taken before TCRalphabeta/CD19-depleted stem cell transplant. The chain couples TRBV28 to TRBJ2-7; TRBD1 is a possible D gene (6 bases). This clonotype was obtained from a girl aged 2 to 9 with Fanconi anemia, due to receive a stem cell transplant. CDR3 residues: CASSFDRLVYEQYF. The CDR3 nucleotides read TGTGCCAGCAGTTTCGACAGGCTAGTTTACGAGCAGTACTTC. Drawing the rest from reference TRBV28 and TRBJ2-7, the complete variable domain is DVKVTQSSRYLVKRTGEKVFLECVQDMDHENMFWYRQDPGLGLRLIYFSYDVKMKEKGDIPEGYSVSREKKERFSLILESASTNQTSMYLCASSFDRLVYEQYFGPGTRLTVT.